These T cell receptor beta chains were read from a single sample in a study of blood T cell repertoires in COVID-19. The assay was immunoSEQ multiplex PCR, and TCRdb's table has in-frame clones only and misses some. This sample has under 90,000 clones; 70% to 90% occur once, and the top ten carry about 5.3%. Sequenced sample: peripheral blood. These receptors all stem from a man aged 60 to 69 with acute or convalescent COVID-19. CDR3s include the opening cysteine and the closing phenylalanine or tryptophan. Fields, in order: CDR3 DNA, CDR3 protein, D gene, clone size, J gene, V gene. The D gene is left open where the match is weak. Not all rows give a size; the values are once, few, many and, for expanded clones, a class.

TGTGCCAGCAGCTTGAGGGGTTTTGGGGCCAACGTCCTGACTTTC,CASSLRGFGANVLTF,.,.,TRBJ2-6,TRBV5-6
TGTGCCAGCAGTCACCCGCCCGGGACTTCAAAGGACAATGAGCAGTTCTTC,CASSHPPGTSKDNEQFF,.,.,TRBJ2-1,TRBV6-6
TGTGCCAGCAGCTCTAGCGGGGGGTCGGCCCCCCACTTC,CASSSSGGSAPHF,TRBD2,.,TRBJ2-7,TRBV12-3/TRBV12-4
TGTGCCAGCAGTGAAGGGTTTGGAGGGTACTATGGCTACACCTTC,CASSEGFGGYYGYTF,.,.,TRBJ1-2,TRBV25-1
TGTGCCAGCAGTGCTTGGGTGGGGCCGCATGAGCAGTTCTTC,CASSAWVGPHEQFF,.,.,TRBJ2-1,TRBV25-1
TGTGCCGGGACAGTCATGAACACTGAAGCTTTCTTT,CAGTVMNTEAFF,TRBD1,.,TRBJ1-1,TRBV30
TGTGCCAGCAGCTGGGACAGGGGGATTGAAGCTTTCTTT,CASSWDRGIEAFF,TRBD1,.,TRBJ1-1,TRBV5-6
TGTGCCAGCAGAGATACAGGGGTGTTGACTGAAGCTTTCTTT,CASRDTGVLTEAFF,TRBD1,.,TRBJ1-1,TRBV25-1
TGTGCCACCAGTGCCCTAGCGGGGAACCAAGAGACCCAGTACTTC,CATSALAGNQETQYF,TRBD2,once,TRBJ2-5,TRBV24-1
TGTGCCAGCAGTGCCACCGGGACAGGGGGCGTTTACGAGCAGTACTTC,CASSATGTGGVYEQYF,TRBD1,.,TRBJ2-7,TRBV25-1
TGTGCCACCAGCATCTACCCCCCCAGGGGTAATAACACTGAAGCTTTCTTT,CATSIYPPRGNNTEAFF,.,.,TRBJ1-1,TRBV15
TGCAGCGTTGAGCTCGGGCAGCCCCAGCATTTT,CSVELGQPQHF,.,.,TRBJ1-5,TRBV29-1
TGTGCCAGCAGCCCAGGACAAGTCTCCCAAGAGACCCAGTACTTC,CASSPGQVSQETQYF,.,.,TRBJ2-5,TRBV5-4
TGTGCCAGCATGCCCAGGGCGGACACTGAAGCTTTCTTT,CASMPRADTEAFF,.,.,TRBJ1-1,TRBV27
TGTGCCAGCTCCCTTGGGACAGTCTCCTACAATGAGCAGTTCTTC,CASSLGTVSYNEQFF,TRBD1,.,TRBJ2-1,TRBV6-5